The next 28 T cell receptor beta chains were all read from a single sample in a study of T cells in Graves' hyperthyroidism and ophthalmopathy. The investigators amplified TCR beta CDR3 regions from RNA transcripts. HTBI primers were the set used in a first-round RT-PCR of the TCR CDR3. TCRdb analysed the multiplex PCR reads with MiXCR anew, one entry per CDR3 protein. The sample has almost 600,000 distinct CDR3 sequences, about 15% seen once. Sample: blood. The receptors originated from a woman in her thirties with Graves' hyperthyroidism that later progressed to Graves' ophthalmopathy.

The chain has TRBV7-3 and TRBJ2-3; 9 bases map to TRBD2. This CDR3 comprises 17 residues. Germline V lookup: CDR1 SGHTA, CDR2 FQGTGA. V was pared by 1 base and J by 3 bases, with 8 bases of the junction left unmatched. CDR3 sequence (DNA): TGTGCCAGCAGCTTAATGGGCAGGGGACTAGCTACAGATACGCAGTATTTT. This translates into CASSLMGRGLATDTQYF.

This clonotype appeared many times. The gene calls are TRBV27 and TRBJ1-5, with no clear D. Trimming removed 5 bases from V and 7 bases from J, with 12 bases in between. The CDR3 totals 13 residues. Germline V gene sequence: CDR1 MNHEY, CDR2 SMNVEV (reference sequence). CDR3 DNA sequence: TGTGCCAGCAGTCCGCAGGTACGGCAGCCCCAGCATTTT. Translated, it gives CASSPQVRQPQHF.

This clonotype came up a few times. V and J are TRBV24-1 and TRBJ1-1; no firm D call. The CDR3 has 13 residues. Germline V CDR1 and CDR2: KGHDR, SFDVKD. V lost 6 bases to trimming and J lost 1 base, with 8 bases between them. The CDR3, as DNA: TGTGCCACCAGTCACAGCACGAACACTGAAGCTTTCTTT. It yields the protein CATSHSTNTEAFF.

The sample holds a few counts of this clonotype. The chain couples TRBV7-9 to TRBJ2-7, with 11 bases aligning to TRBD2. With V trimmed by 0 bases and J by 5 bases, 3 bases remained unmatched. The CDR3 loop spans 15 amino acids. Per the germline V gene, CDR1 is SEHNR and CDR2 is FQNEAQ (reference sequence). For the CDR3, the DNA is TGTGCCAGCAGCTTAGCGGGGACTAGCGGAGACGAGCAGTACTTC. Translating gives CASSLAGTSGDEQYF.

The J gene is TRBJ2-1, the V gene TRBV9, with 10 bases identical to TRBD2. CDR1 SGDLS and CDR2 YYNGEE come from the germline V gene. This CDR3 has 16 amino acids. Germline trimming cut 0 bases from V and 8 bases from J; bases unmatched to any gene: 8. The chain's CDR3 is CASSVGSSGRIYEQFF. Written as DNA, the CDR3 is TGTGCCAGCAGCGTAGGTTCTAGCGGGAGAATTTATGAGCAGTTCTTC.

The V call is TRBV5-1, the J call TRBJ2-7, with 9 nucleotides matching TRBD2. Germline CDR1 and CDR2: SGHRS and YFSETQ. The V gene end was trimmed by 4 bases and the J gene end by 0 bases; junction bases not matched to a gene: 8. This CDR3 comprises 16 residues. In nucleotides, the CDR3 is TGCGCCAGCAGCCCCTCAGCGGGAGGTCTCTCCTACGAGCAGTACTTC. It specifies CASSPSAGGLSYEQYF.

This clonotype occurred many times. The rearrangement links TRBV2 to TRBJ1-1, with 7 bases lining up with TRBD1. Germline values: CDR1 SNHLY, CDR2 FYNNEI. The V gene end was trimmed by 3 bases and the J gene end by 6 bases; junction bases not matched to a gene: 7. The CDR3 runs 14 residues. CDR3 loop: CASSEETGTAEAFF. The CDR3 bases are TGTGCCAGCAGTGAGGAGACAGGGACCGCTGAAGCTTTCTTT. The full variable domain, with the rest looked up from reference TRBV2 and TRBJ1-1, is EPEVTQTPSHQVTQMGQEVILRCVPISNHLYFYWYRQILGQKVEFLVSFYNNEISEKSEIFDDQFSVERPDGSNFTLKIRSTKLEDSAMYFCASSEETGTAEAFFGQGTRLTVV.

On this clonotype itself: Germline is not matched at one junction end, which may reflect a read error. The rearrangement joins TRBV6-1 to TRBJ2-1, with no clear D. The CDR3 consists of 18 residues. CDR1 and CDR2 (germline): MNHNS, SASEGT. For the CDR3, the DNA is TGTGCCAGCAGTGTCCCCTTTCTAGTCCATCCCTCCTACAATGGGCAGTTCTTC. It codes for CASSVPFLVHPSYNGQFF.

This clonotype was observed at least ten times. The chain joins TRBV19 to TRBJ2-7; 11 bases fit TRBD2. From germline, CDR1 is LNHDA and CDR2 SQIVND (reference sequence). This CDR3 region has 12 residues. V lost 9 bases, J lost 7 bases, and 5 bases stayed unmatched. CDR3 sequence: CASRTSGYEQYF. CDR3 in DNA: TGTGCCAGCCGGACTAGCGGGTATGAGCAGTACTTC. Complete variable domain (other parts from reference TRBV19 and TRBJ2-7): DGGITQSPKYLFRKEGQNVTLSCEQNLNHDAMYWYRQDPGQGLRLIYYSQIVNDFQKGDIAEGYSVSREKKESFPLTVTSAQKNPTAFYLCASRTSGYEQYFGPGTRLTVT.

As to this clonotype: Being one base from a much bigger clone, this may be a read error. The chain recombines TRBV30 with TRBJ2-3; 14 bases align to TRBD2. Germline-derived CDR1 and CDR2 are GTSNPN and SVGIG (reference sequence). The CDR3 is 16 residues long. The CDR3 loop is CAWTPGTSGSTDMQYF. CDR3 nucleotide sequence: TGTGCCTGGACTCCCGGGACTAGCGGGAGTACAGATATGCAGTATTTT. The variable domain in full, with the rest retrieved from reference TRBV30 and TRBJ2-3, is SQTIHQWPATLVQPVGSPLSLECTVEGTSNPNLYWYRQAAGRGLQLLFYSVGIGQISSEVPQNLSASRPQDRQFILSSKKLLLSDSGFYLCAWTPGTSGSTDMQYFGPGTRLTVL.

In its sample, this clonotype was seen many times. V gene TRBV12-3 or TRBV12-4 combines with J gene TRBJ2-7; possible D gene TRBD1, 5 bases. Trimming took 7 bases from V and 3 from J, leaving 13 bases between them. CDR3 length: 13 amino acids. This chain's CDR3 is CASTPWGYYEQYF. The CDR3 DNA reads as TGTGCCAGCACACCCTGGGGCTACTACGAGCAGTACTTC.

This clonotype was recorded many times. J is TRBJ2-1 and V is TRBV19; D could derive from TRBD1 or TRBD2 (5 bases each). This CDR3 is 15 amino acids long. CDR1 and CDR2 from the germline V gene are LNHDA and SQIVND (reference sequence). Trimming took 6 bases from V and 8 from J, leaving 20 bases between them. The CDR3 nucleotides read TGTGCCAGTAGCCCGACTTGGGGGACCAGCGATGAGCAGTTCTTC. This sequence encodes CASSPTWGTSDEQFF.

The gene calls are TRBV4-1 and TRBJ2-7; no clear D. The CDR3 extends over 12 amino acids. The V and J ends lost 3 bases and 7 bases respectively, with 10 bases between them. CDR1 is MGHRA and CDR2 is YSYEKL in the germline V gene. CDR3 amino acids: CASSHPLAEQYF. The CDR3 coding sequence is TGCGCCAGCAGCCATCCCCTGGCGGAGCAGTACTTC.

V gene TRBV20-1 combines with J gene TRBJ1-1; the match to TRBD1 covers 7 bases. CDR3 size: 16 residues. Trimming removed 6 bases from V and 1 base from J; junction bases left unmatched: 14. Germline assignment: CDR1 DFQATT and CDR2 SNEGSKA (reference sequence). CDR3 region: CSADGSIRTGNTEAFF. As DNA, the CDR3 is TGCAGTGCAGACGGCTCAATCAGGACAGGGAACACTGAAGCTTTCTTT.

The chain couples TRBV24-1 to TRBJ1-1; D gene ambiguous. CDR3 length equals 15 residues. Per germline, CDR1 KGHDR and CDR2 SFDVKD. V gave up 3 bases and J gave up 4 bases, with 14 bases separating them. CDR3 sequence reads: CATSDPRTASTEAFF. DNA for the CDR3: TGTGCCACCAGTGATCCCAGGACGGCCTCCACTGAAGCTTTCTTT.

This CDR3 reads CASSYAREVIQPQHF. The CDR3, as DNA: TGTGCCAGCAGTTACGCCCGGGAAGTGATTCAGCCCCAGCATTTT. The chain has TRBV6-5 and TRBJ1-5, with unresolved D. CDR1 and CDR2 from the germline V gene are MNHEY and SVGAGI. V was clipped by 2 bases and J by 6 bases, with 14 bases between them. The CDR3 is 15 residues long.

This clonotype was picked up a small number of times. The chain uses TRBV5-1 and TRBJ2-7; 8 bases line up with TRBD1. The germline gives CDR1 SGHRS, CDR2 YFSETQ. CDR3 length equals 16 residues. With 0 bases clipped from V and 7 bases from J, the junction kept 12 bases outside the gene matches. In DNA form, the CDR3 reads TGCGCCAGCAGCTTGGGACCGGGACAGGATTTCAGAGAGCAGTACTTC. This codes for CASSLGPGQDFREQYF.

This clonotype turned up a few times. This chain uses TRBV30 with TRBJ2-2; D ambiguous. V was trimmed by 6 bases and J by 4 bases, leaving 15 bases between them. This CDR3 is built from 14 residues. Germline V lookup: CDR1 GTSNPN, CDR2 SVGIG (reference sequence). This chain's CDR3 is CACLPGSFTGELFF. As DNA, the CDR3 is TGTGCCTGCCTACCGGGCTCCTTCACCGGGGAGCTGTTTTTT.

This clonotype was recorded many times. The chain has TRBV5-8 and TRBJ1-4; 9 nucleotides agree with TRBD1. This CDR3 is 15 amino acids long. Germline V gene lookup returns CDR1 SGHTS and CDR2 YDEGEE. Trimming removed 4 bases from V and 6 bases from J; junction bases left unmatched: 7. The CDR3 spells CASSRPGQGYEKLFF. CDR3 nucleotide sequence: TGTGCCAGCAGCAGACCGGGACAGGGCTATGAAAAACTGTTTTTT. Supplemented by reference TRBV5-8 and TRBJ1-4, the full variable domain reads EAGVTQSPTHLIKTRGQQATLRCSPISGHTSVYWYQQALGLGLQFLLWYDEGEERNRGNFPPRFSGRQFPNYSSELNVNALELEDSALYLCASSRPGQGYEKLFFGSGTQLSVL.

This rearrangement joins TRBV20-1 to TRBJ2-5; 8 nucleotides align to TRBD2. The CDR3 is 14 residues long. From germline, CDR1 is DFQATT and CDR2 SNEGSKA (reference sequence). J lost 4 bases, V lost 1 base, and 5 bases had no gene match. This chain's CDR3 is CSARGTGGRETQYF. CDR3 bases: TGCAGTGCTAGAGGAACGGGAGGGAGAGAGACCCAGTACTTC.

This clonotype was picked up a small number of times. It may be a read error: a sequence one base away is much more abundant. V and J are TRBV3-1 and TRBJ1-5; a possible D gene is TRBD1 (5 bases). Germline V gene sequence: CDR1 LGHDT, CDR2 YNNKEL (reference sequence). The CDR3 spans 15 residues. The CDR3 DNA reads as TGTGCCAGCGGCCAAGAAGGACATGGTTCTCAGCCCCAGCATTTT. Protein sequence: CASGQEGHGSQPQHF. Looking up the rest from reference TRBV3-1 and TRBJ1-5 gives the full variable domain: DTAVSQTPKYLVTQMGNDKSIKCEQNLGHDTMYWYKQDSKKFLKIMFSYNNKELIINETVPNRFSPKSPDKAHLNLHINSLELGDSAVYFCASGQEGHGSQPQHFGDGTRLSIL.

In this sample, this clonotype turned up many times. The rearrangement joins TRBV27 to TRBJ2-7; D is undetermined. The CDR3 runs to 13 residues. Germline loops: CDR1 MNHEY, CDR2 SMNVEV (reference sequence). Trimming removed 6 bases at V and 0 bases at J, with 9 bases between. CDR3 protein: CASSPDASYEQYF. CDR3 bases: TGTGCCAGCAGCCCGGACGCCTCCTACGAGCAGTACTTC.

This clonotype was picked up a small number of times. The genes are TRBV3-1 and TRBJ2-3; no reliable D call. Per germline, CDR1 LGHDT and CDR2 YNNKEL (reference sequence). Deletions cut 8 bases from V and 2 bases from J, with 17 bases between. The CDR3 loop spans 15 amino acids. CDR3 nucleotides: TGTGCCAGCTCCTCTCCCTCGACATACACAGATACGCAGTATTTT. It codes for CASSSPSTYTDTQYF.

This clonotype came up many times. CDR3 loop: CASSSDRGRDTEAFF. The CDR3 coding sequence is TGTGCCAGCAGTTCGGATCGGGGAAGGGACACTGAAGCTTTCTTT. The chain links TRBV28 to TRBJ1-1; D gene uncertain. The CDR3 runs 15 residues. Germline V gene lookup returns CDR1 MDHEN and CDR2 SYDVKM. V was shortened by 4 bases and J by 3 bases, with 15 bases between the two germline ends.

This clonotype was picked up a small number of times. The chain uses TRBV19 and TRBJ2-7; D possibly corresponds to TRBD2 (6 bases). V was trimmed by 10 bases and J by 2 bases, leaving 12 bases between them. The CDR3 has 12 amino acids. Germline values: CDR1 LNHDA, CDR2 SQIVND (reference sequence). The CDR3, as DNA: TGTGCCACGAAGGGCGGGGCCTACGAGCAGTACTTC. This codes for CATKGGAYEQYF.

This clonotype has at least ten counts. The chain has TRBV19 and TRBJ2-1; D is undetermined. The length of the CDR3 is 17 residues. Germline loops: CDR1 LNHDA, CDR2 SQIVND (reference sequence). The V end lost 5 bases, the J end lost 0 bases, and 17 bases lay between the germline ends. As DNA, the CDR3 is TGTGCCAGTAGTGGCGGATTAGGTCCGAGCTCCTACAATGAGCAGTTCTTC. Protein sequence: CASSGGLGPSSYNEQFF.

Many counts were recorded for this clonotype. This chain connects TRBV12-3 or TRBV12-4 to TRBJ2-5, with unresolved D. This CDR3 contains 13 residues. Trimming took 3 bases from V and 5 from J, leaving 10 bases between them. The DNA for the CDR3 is TGTGCCAGCAGTTTCCTAGGGATGGAGACCCAGTACTTC. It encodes CASSFLGMETQYF.

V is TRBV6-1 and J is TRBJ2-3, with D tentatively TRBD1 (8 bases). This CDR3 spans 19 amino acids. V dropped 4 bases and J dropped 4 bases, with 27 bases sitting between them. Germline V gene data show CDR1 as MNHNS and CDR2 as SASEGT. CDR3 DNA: TGTGCCAGCAGTGTCCCACAGGGGGGGGCTACCGATTATGCAGATACGCAGTATTTT. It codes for CASSVPQGGATDYADTQYF.